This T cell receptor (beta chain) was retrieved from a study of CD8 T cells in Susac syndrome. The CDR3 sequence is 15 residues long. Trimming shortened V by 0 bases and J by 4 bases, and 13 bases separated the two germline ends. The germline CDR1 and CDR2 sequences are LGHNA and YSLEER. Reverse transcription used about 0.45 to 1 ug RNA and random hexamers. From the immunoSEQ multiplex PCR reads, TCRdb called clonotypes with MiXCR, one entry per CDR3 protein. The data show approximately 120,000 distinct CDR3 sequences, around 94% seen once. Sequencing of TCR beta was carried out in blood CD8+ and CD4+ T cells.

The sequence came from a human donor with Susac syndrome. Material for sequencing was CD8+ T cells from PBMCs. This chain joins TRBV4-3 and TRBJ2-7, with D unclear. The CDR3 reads CASSQDIGIRYEQYF. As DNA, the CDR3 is TGCGCCAGCAGCCAAGATATAGGGATTAGGTACGAGCAGTACTTC.